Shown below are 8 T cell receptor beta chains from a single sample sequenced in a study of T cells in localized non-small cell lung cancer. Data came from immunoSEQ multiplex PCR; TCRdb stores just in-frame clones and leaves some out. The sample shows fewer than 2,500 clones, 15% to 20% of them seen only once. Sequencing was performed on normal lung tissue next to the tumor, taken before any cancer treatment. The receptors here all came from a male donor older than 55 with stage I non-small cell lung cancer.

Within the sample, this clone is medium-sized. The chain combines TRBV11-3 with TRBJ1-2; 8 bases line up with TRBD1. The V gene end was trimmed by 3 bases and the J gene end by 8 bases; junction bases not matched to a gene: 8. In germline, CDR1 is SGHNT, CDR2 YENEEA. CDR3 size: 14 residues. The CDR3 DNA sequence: TGTGCCAGCAGCTTGGGGCAGGGGGCGAGGGGCTACACCTTC. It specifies CASSLGQGARGYTF.

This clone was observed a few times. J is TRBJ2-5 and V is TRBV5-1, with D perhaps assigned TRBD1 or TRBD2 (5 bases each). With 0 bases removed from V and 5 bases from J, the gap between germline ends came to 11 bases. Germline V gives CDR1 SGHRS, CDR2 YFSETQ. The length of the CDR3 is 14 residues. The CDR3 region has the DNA TGCGCCAGCAGCTTGGGGGGGAGTGAGGAGACCCAGTACTTC. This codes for CASSLGGSEETQYF.

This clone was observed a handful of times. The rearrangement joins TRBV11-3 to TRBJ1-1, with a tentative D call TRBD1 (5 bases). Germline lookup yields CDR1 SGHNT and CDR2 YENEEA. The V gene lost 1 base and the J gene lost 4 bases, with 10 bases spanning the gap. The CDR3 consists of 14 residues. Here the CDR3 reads CASSLVGQGTEAFF. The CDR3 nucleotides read TGTGCCAGCAGCTTAGTTGGGCAGGGCACTGAAGCTTTCTTT. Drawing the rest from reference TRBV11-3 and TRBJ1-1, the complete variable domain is EAGVVQSPRYKIIEKKQPVAFWCNPISGHNTLYWYLQNLGQGPELLIRYENEEAVDDSQLPKDRFSAERLKGVDSTLKIQPAELGDSAVYLCASSLVGQGTEAFFGQGTRLTVV.

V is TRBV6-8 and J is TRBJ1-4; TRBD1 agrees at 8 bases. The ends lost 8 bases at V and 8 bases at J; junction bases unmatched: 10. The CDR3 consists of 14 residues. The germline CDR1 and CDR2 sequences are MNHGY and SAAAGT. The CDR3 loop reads CASRSPGGMEKLFF. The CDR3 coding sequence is TGTGCCAGCCGCTCCCCAGGGGGCATGGAAAAACTGTTTTTT.

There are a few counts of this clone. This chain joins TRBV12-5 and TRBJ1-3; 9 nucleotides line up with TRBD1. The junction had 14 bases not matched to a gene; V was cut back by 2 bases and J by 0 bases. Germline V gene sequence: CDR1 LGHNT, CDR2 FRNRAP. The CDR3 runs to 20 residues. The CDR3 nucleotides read TGTGCTAGTGGTTTGATAGGATTACAGGGGGCCATGAGCTCTGGAAACACCATATATTTT. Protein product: CASGLIGLQGAMSSGNTIYF.

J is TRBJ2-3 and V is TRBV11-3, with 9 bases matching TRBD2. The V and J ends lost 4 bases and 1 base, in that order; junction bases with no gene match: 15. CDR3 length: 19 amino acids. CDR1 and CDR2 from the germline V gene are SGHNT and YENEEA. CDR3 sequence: CASSSPGGSGGLRTDTQYF. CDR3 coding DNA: TGTGCCAGCAGCTCCCCGGGGGGTAGCGGGGGCCTCCGCACAGATACGCAGTATTTT.

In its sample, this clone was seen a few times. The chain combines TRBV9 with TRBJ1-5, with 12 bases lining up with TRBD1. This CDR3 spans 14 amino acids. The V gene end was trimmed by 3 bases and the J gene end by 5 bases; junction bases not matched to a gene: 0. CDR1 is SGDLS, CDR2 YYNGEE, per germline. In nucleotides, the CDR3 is TGTGCCAGCAGCGGGGACAGGGGGCATCAGCCCCAGCATTTT. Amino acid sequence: CASSGDRGHQPQHF.

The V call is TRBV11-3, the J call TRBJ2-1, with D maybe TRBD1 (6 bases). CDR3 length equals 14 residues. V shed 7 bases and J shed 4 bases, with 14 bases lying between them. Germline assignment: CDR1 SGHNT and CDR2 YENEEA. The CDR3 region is CASNPLGGYNEQFF. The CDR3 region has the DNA TGTGCCAGCAATCCTTTAGGGGGTTACAATGAGCAGTTCTTC.